This T cell receptor beta chain was obtained from a study of blood T cell repertoires in COVID-19. Study context: Sources were T cells, B-cell-depleted T cells, or PBMCs; the material itself was cDNA or gDNA.

The CDR3 contains 16 residues. CDR1 is GTSNPN, CDR2 SVGIG, per germline (reference sequence). V was pared by 3 bases and J by 0 bases, with 15 bases between. Original analysis: Nucleated cell number was recorded as an estimate derived from reference gene primer amplification. The table came from immunoSEQ multiplex PCR; TCRdb's copy has only in-frame clones and leaves some out. The DNA was the basis for D and trimming; V, J and clone size are from that table. The sample has around 160,000 clones; 80% to 90% are singletons. The clonotype originates from a woman in her fifties or sixties with COVID-19, enrolled during active disease. The chain is built from TRBV30 and TRBJ1-3; maybe TRBD1 (5 bases). Sequenced sample: peripheral blood. CDR3 DNA sequence: TGTGCCTGGAGCCGCGGGGGAGGAAGCTCTGGAAACACCATATATTTT. Translating gives CAWSRGGGSSGNTIYF.